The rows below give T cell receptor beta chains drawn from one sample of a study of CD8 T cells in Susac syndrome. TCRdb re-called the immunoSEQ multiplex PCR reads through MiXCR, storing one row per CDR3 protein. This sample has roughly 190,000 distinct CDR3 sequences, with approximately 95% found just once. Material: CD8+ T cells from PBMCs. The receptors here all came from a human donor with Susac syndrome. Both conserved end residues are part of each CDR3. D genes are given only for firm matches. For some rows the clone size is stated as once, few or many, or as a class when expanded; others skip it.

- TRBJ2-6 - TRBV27 CASREDDSGANVLTF TGTGCCAGCAGGGAGGACGACTCTGGGGCCAACGTCCTGACTTTC
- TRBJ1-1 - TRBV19 CASTTVWDTEAFF TGTGCCAGTACCACCGTCTGGGACACTGAAGCTTTCTTT
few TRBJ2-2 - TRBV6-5 CASSQGTANTGELFF TGTGCCAGCAGTCAGGGGACCGCGAACACCGGGGAGCTGTTTTTT
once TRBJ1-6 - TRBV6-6 CASSGGGDGSPLHF TGTGCCAGCAGCGGGGGGGGAGACGGTTCACCCCTCCACTTT
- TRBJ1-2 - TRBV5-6 CASSLGEPGYTF TGTGCCAGCAGCTTAGGGGAGCCTGGCTACACCTTC
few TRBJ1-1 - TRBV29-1 CSVDENGAVNEAFF TGCAGCGTTGATGAAAATGGGGCAGTCAATGAAGCTTTCTTT
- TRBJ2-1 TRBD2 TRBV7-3 CASSLTLSGSHEQFF TGTGCCAGCAGCTTAACTCTTAGCGGGAGTCATGAGCAGTTCTTC
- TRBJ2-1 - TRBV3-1 CASSQASQINEQFF TGTGCCAGCAGCCAAGCTTCCCAGATCAATGAGCAGTTCTTC
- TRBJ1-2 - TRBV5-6 CASSFLSGAGEGYTF TGTGCCAGCAGCTTTTTGTCGGGGGCAGGGGAGGGCTACACCTTC
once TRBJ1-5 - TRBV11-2 CASSQTTASNQPQHF TGTGCCAGCAGCCAGACAACAGCTAGCAATCAGCCCCAGCATTTT
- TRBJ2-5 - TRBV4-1 CASSQVGREPVETQYF TGCGCCAGCAGCCAAGTAGGGCGAGAACCGGTGGAGACCCAGTACTTC
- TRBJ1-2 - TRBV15 CATSRDYIRDYGYTF TGTGCCACCAGCAGAGATTATATCAGGGACTATGGCTACACCTTC
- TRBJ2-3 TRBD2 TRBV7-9 CASSLGLADSTDTQYF TGTGCCAGCAGCTTGGGACTAGCGGATAGCACAGATACGCAGTATTTT
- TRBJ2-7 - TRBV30 CAWSRTDYEQYF TGTGCCTGGTCGCGCACCGACTACGAGCAGTACTTC
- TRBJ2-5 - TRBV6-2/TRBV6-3 CASKVPGPPETQYF TGTGCCAGCAAGGTTCCGGGACCCCCGGAGACCCAGTACTTC
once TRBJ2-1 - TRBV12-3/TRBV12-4 CASVSPANEQFF TGTGCCAGCGTCTCCCCGGCGAATGAGCAGTTCTTC
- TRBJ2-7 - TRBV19 CASKAPTYEQYF TGTGCCAGTAAGGCACCTACCTACGAGCAGTACTTC
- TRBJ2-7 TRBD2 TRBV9 CASREAGRTTYEQYF TGTGCCAGTCGGGAGGCAGGACGGACAACCTACGAGCAGTACTTC
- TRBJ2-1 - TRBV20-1 CSARELDGSSYNEQFF TGCAGTGCTAGAGAATTGGACGGAAGCTCCTACAATGAGCAGTTCTTC
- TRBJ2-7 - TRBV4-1 CASSQRLGGLSYEQYF TGCGCCAGCAGCCAACGACTGGGCGGTCTAAGCTACGAGCAGTACTTC
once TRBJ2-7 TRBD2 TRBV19 CASRSPTSGQQYF TGTGCCAGTAGATCCCCGACTAGCGGGCAGCAGTACTTC
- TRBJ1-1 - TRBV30 CAWSVSVHTEAFF TGTGCCTGGAGTGTTTCCGTCCACACTGAAGCTTTCTTT
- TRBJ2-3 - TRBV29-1 CSVQQGPSTDTQYF TGCAGCGTACAACAGGGCCCTAGCACAGATACGCAGTATTTT
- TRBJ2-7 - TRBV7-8 CASSSLRDPSYEQYF TGTGCCAGCAGCTCTTTAAGGGACCCATCCTACGAGCAGTACTTC
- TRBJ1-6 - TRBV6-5 CASSYVEDSPLHF TGTGCCAGCAGTTACGTCGAGGATTCACCCCTCCACTTT
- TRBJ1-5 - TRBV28 CASSSVQPQHF TGTGCCAGCAGTTCGGTTCAGCCCCAGCATTTT
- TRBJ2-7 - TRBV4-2 CASSQDMGEISYEQYF TGTGCCAGCAGCCAAGATATGGGGGAAATCTCCTACGAGCAGTACTTC
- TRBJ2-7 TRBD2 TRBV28 CASSLSAGATEQYF TGTGCCAGCAGTTTATCCGCGGGAGCTACCGAGCAGTACTTC
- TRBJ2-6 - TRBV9 CASSIPPSGANVLTF TGTGCCAGCAGCATCCCCCCGTCTGGGGCCAACGTCCTGACTTTC
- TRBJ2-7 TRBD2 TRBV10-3 CAITASGRLPVEQYF TGTGCCATCACGGCTAGCGGGAGATTACCGGTCGAGCAGTACTTC
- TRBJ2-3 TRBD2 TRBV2 CASSKKREGSTDTQYF TGTGCCAGCAGTAAAAAGCGGGAGGGAAGCACAGATACGCAGTATTTT
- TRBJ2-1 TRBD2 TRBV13 CASSTRGLAGEHEQFF TGTGCCAGCAGCACCCGGGGACTAGCGGGGGAGCATGAGCAGTTCTTC
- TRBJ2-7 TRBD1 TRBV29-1 CSVRGLRGSRNYEQYF TGCAGCGTTAGGGGGCTAAGGGGGAGTAGGAACTACGAGCAGTACTTC
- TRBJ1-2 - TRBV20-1 CSVDTNYGYTF TGCAGTGTTGACACTAACTATGGCTACACCTTC
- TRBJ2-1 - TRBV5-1 CASSLAAGGGEQFF TGCGCCAGCAGCTTGGCGGCGGGTGGAGGTGAGCAGTTCTTC
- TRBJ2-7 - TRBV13 CASSTLEKQRRVSYEQYF TGTGCCAGCAGCACCCTCGAAAAGCAACGGCGGGTGTCCTACGAGCAGTACTTC
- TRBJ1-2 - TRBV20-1 CSAILRGGYTF TGCAGTGCTATACTACGGGGCGGCTACACCTTC
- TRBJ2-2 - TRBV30 CAWSPGANTGELFF TGTGCCTGGAGTCCAGGGGCGAACACCGGGGAGCTGTTTTTT
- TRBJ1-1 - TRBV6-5 CASSYITNTEAFF TGTGCCAGCAGTTACATCACGAACACTGAAGCTTTCTTT
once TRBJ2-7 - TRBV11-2 CASSAYSDEQYF TGTGCCAGCAGCGCGTACTCGGACGAGCAGTACTTC
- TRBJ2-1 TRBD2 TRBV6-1 CASSTGGLAVLGPNEQFF TGTGCCAGCAGCACCGGGGGACTAGCGGTTTTAGGGCCCAATGAGCAGTTCTTC
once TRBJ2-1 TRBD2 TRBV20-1 CSASALAGDEQFF TGCAGTGCTAGTGCACTAGCGGGAGATGAGCAGTTCTTC
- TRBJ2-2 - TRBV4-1 CASSQPGKAGELFF TGCGCCAGCAGCCAACCAGGGAAGGCCGGGGAGCTGTTTTTT
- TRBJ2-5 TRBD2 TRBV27 CASSLSYLAGGQETQYF TGTGCCAGCAGTTTATCCTATCTAGCGGGGGGCCAAGAGACCCAGTACTTC
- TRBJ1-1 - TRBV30 CAWSVLGGSATEAFF TGTGCCTGGAGTGTATTAGGGGGGTCGGCCACTGAAGCTTTCTTT
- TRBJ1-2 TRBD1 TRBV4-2 CASSQESGTDGYTF TGTGCCAGCAGCCAAGAATCCGGGACAGATGGCTACACCTTC